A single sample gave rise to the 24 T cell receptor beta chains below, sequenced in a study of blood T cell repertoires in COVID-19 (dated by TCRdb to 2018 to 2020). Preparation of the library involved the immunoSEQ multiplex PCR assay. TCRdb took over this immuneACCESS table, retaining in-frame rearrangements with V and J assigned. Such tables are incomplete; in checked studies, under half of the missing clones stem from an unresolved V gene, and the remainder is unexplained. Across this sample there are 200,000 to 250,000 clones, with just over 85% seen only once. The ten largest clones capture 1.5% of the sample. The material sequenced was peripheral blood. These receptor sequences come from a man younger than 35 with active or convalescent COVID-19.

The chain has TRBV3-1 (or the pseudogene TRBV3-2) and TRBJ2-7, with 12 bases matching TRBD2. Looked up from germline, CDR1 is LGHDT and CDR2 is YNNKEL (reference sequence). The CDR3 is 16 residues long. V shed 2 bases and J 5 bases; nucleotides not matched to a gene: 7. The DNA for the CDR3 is TGTGCCAGCAGCCAACGGACTAGCGGGGCCCTTAACGAGCAGTACTTC. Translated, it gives CASSQRTSGALNEQYF.

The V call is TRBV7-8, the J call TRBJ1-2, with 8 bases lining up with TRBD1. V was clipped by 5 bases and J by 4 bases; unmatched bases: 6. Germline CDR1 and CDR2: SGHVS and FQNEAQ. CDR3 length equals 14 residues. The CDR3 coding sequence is TGTGCCAGCAGCCCGGGGACAGGCCCCTATGGCTACACCTTC. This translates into CASSPGTGPYGYTF.

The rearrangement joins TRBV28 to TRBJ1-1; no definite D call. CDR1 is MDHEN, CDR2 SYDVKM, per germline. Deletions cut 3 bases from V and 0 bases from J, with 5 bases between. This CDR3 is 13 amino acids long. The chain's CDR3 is CASSFGMNTEAFF. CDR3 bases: TGTGCCAGCAGTTTCGGGATGAACACTGAAGCTTTCTTT.

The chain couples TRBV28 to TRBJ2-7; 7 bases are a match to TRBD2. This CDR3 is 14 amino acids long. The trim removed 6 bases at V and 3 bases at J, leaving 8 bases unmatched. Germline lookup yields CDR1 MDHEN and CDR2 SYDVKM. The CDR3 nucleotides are TGTGCCAGCAGGCCCGGGACTACACACTACGAGCAGTACTTC. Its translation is CASRPGTTHYEQYF.

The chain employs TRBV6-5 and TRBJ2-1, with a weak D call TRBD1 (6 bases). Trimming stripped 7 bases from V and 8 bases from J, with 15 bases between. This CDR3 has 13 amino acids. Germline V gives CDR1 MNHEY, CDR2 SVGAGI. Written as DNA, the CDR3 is TGTGCCAGCAATACTGTCAGGGGCGATGAGCAGTTCTTC. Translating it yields CASNTVRGDEQFF.

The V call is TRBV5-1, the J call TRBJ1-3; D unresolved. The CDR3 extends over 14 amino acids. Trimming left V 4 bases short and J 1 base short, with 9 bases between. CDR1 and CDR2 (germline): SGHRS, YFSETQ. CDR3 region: CASSPTVSGNTIYF. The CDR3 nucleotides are TGCGCCAGCAGCCCAACAGTGTCTGGAAACACCATATATTTT. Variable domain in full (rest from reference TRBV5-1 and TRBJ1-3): KAGVTQTPRYLIKTRGQQVTLSCSPISGHRSVSWYQQTPGQGLQFLFEYFSETQRNKGNFPGRFSGRQFSNSRSEMNVSTLELGDSALYLCASSPTVSGNTIYFGEGSWLTVV.

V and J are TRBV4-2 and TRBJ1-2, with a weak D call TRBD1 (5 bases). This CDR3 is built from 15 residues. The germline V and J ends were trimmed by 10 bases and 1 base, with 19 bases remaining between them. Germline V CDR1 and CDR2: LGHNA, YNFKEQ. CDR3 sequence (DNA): TGTGCCACCTCCCTTGAGACACAGGATAACTATGGCTACACCTTC. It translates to CATSLETQDNYGYTF.

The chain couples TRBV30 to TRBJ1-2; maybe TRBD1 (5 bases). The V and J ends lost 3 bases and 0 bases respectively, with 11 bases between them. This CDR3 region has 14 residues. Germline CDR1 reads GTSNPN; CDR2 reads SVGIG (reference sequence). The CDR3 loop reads CAWSLTGSNYGYTF. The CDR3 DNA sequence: TGTGCCTGGAGCCTTACAGGCTCTAACTATGGCTACACCTTC.

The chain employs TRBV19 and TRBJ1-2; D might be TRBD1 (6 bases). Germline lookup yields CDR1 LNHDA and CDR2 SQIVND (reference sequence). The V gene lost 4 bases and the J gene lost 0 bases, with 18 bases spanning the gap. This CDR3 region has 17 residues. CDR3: CASSTISRDTANYGYTF. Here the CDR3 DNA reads TGTGCCAGTAGTACAATCTCCCGGGACACAGCTAACTATGGCTACACCTTC.

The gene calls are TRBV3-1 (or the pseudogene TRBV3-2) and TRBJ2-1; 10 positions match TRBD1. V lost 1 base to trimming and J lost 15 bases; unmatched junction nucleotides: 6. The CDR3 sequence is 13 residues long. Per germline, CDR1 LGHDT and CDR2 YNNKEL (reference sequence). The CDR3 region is CASSQGQGALRFF. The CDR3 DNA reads TGTGCCAGCAGCCAAGGACAGGGGGCCCTGAGGTTCTTC.

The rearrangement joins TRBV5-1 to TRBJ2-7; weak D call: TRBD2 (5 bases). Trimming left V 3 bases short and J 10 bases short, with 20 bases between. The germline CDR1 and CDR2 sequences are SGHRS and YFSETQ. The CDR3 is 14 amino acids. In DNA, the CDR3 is TGCGCCAGCAGCTGGAACCGGGGTAATTGGGAACAGTACTTC. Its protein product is CASSWNRGNWEQYF.

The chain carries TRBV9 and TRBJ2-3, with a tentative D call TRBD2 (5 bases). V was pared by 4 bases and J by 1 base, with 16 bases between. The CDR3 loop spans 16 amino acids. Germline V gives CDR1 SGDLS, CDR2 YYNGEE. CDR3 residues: CASSPTASYGTDTQYF. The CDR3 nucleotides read TGTGCCAGCAGCCCGACGGCTAGCTATGGCACAGATACGCAGTATTTT.

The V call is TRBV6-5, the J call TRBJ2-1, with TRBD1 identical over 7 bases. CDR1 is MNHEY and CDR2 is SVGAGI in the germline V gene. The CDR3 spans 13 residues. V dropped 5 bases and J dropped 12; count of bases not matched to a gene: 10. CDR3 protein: CASSPQGRGRQFF. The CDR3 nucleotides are TGTGCCAGCAGTCCCCAGGGAAGGGGGCGGCAGTTCTTC.

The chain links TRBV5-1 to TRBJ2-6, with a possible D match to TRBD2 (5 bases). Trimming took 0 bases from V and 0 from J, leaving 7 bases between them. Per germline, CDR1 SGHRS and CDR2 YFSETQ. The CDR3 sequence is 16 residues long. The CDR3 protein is CASSLGRDSGANVLTF. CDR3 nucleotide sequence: TGCGCCAGCAGCTTGGGTCGGGACTCTGGGGCCAACGTCCTGACTTTC.

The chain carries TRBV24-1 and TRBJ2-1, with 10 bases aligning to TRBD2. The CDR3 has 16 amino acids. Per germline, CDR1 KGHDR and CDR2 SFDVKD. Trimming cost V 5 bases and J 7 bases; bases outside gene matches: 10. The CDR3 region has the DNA TGTGCCACCAGTGCCCTGCTGGCTAGCGGGAGAAATGAGCAGTTCTTC. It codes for CATSALLASGRNEQFF.

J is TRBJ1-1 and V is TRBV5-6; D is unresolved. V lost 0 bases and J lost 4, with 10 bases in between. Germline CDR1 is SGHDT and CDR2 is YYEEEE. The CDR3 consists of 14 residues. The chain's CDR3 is CASSLAARGTEAFF. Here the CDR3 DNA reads TGTGCCAGCAGCTTGGCCGCGCGGGGCACTGAAGCTTTCTTT.

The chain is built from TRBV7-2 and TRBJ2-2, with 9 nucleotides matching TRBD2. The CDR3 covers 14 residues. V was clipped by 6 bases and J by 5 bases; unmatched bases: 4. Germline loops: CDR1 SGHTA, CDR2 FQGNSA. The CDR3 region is CASSSSGRTGELFF. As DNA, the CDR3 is TGTGCCAGCAGTTCAAGCGGGAGGACCGGGGAGCTGTTTTTT.

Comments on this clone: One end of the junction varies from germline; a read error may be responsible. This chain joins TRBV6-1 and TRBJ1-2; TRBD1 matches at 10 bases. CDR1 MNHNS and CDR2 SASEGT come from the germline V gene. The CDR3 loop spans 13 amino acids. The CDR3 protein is CASREDRGRGYTF. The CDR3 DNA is TGTGCCAGCAGGGAAGACAGGGGGCGAGGCTACACCTTC.

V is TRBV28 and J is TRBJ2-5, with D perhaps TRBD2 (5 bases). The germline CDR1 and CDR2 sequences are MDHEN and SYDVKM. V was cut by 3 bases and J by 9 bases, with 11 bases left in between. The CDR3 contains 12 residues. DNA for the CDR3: TGTGCCAGCAGTTTGCAGCGGCAGGCCCAGTACTTC. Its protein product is CASSLQRQAQYF.

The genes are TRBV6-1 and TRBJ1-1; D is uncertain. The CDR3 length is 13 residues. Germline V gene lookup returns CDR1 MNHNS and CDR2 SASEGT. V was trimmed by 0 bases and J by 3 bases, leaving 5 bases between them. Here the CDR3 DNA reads TGTGCCAGCAGTGAAGCCGGGGACACTGAAGCTTTCTTT. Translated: CASSEAGDTEAFF.

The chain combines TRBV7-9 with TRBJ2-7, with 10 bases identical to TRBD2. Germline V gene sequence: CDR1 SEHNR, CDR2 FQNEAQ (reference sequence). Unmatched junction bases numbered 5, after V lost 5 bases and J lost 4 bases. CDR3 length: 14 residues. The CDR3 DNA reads TGTGCCAGCAGCCCCCGGACTAGCGGATACGAGCAGTACTTC. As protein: CASSPRTSGYEQYF.

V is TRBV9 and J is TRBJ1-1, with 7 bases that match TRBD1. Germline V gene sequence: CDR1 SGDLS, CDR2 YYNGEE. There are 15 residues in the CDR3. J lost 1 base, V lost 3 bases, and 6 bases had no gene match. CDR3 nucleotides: TGTGCCAGCAGCGGATCCGGACAGGCGAACACTGAAGCTTTCTTT. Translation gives CASSGSGQANTEAFF.

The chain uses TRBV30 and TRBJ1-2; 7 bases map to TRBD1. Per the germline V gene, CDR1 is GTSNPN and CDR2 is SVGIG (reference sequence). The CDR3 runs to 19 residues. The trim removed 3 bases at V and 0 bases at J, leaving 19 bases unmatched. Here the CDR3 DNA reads TGTGCCTGGAGCGAGGACAGGTGGAGTAATGAAGATTCTAACTATGGCTACACCTTC. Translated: CAWSEDRWSNEDSNYGYTF.

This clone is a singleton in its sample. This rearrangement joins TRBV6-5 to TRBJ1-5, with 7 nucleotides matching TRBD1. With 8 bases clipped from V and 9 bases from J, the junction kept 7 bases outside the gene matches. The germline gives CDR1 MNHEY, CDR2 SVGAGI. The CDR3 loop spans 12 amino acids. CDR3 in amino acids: CASGGGDRPQHF. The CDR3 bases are TGTGCCAGCGGAGGGGGCGATCGGCCCCAGCATTTT.